The present T cell receptor (beta chain) was sequenced within a study of cytomegalovirus exposure and HLA in healthy donors. V shed 6 bases, J shed 3 bases, and the junction held 8 bases outside the gene matches. CDR1 SEHNR and CDR2 FQNEAQ come from the germline V gene (reference sequence). The CDR3 contains 14 residues. Findings and limits, study-wide: The authors listed 150 to 200 TCR beta chains as cytomegalovirus-associated. Only CMV serostatus was available as immune exposure information. Further analysis was carried out later, and it showed several of the most significant clusters appearing linked to common viral pathogens.

PCR employed 60 Vbeta and 13 Jbeta primers. The table came from immunoSEQ multiplex PCR; TCRdb's copy has only in-frame clones and leaves some out. This repertoire shows around 150,000 clones, approximately 77% found once; its top ten account for 2% to 2.5%. As concerns this clone: Its target is not known.

The sequenced sample was PBMCs. The receptor was isolated from a man aged 30 to 45 in good health and CMV-seronegative. The rearrangement uses TRBV7-9 and TRBJ2-7, with TRBD2 matching over 7 bases. CDR3 DNA: TGTGCCAGCAGGGGGGGGGAGAGCGGCTACGAGCAGTACTTC. Amino acids: CASRGGESGYEQYF.